A single sample is the source of the 4 T cell receptor beta chains below, sequenced in a study of blood T cell repertoires in COVID-19. Only in-frame clones appear in the TCRdb table, and some are missing; sequencing was by immunoSEQ multiplex PCR. The sample consists of approximately 170,000 clones, roughly 84% of them appearing once. Source material: PBMCs or T cells enriched from blood (not recorded which). All receptors derive from a woman aged 25 to 39 who had recovered from COVID-19.

This sequence joins TRBV19 and TRBJ2-7; D is unresolved. Germline-derived CDR1 and CDR2 are LNHDA and SQIVND (reference sequence). This CDR3 contains 13 residues. Between the trimmed V and J ends, which lost 5 bases and 0 bases, there was a span of 8 bases. CDR3 sequence reads: CASSVQLSYEQYV. The CDR3 region has the DNA TGTGCCAGTAGTGTACAGCTCTCCTACGAGCAGTACGTC.

The chain carries TRBV6-5 and TRBJ1-1; TRBD1 is a possible D gene (6 bases). The V end lost 7 bases, the J end lost 11 bases, and 23 bases lay between the germline ends. CDR3 length equals 14 residues. Germline-derived CDR1 and CDR2 are MNHEY and SVGAGI. The CDR3 DNA follows: TGTGCCAGCAACTACGGGGGGCAGGGATCCCCGGCTTTCTTT. Protein product: CASNYGGQGSPAFF.

This clone was observed once. The genes are TRBV5-1 and TRBJ1-3, with 7 bases identical to TRBD1. Germline CDR1 SGHRS, CDR2 YFSETQ. The CDR3 loop spans 16 amino acids. The J segment lost 3 bases and the V segment lost 0 bases, leaving 6 bases of the junction unmatched. The CDR3: CASSLAATGVGNTIYF. The CDR3 coding sequence is TGCGCCAGCAGCTTGGCCGCCACAGGGGTTGGAAACACCATATATTTT.

This clone is a singleton in its sample. The V gene is TRBV6-5, the J gene TRBJ2-3; tentative D call: TRBD2 (5 bases). Trimming stripped 5 bases from V and 2 bases from J, with 14 bases between. CDR3 length: 15 amino acids. Germline V gene sequence: CDR1 MNHEY, CDR2 SVGAGI. In nucleotides, the CDR3 is TGTGCCAGCAGTAGGACTGCCCCTGACACAGATACGCAGTATTTT. It specifies CASSRTAPDTDTQYF.